The clone carrying this T cell receptor beta chain was found a few times. CDR1 is LNHNV, CDR2 YYDKDF, per germline (reference sequence). This CDR3 contains 16 residues. Trimming pared 5 bases from V and 2 bases from J, leaving 13 bases between. The sample belongs to a study of T-cell memory formation after mild COVID-19. A single record per CDR3 protein comes from TCRdb applying MiXCR to the 5' RACE reads. This table has some 190,000 distinct CDR3 sequences, 15% to 20% appearing once. The material sequenced was PBMCs or a T cell subset sorted from them (not recorded which). This sequence originates from an adult woman who had mild COVID-19 (a few samples of this study predate the infection). Cell type and time point are not known. The rearrangement uses TRBV15 and TRBJ2-6; D gene uncertain. CDR3 protein: CATSLPRLPGANVLTF. In nucleotides, the CDR3 is TGTGCCACCAGCCTTCCAAGGCTGCCTGGGGCCAACGTCCTGACTTTC.